The rows below give T cell receptor beta chains drawn from one sample of a study of human T cells and chemical hapten exposure. TCRdb re-called the RACE reads with MiXCR, one entry per CDR3 protein. There are approximately 350,000 distinct CDR3 sequences in the sample; 6% to 8.5% occur only once, and 8.4% lies in the top ten. The source material was whole blood, sampled in connection with sensitization to the hapten diphenylcyclopropenone (DPC). These receptors all come from a young woman with alopecia areata. Some clones in this sample may be carry-over from other donors' samples. CDR3s include the opening cysteine and the closing phenylalanine or tryptophan. The order of the fields is V gene, J gene, clone size, D gene, CDR3 DNA, CDR3 protein. D genes are given only for firm matches. Some rows have no size entry. The others give once, few or many, or a class for an expanded clone.

>TRBV15|TRBJ1-6|many|NA
TGTGCCACCAGCAGAGAGAGGCTGTCTAATTCACCCCTCCACTTT
CATSRERLSNSPLHF
>TRBV14|TRBJ1-4|NA|NA
TGTGCCAGCAGCTCGGGCCTTGCAACTAATGAAAAACTGTTTTTT
CASSSGLATNEKLFF
>TRBV20-1|TRBJ2-1|many|TRBD2
TGCAGTGCTTCCCATAGCGGGGGGTGGTATGAGCAGTTCTTC
CSASHSGGWYEQFF
>TRBV18|TRBJ1-2|few|NA
TGTGCCAGCTCACCCGCAAGGGGTTACTATGGCTACACCTTC
CASSPARGYYGYTF
>TRBV9|TRBJ1-6|few|NA
TGTGCCAGCAGCGTGGGGGATTCACCCCTCCACTTT
CASSVGDSPLHF
>TRBV13|TRBJ1-2|NA|NA
TGTGCCAGCAGCTCGGTTGGAAACGGGCTGAATTATGGCTACACCTTC
CASSSVGNGLNYGYTF
>TRBV6-5|TRBJ1-2|many|NA
TGTGCCAGCAGTTACGACTCAGCCTATGGCTACACCTTC
CASSYDSAYGYTF
>TRBV9|TRBJ1-2|few|NA
TGTGCCAGCAGCCTAGGAAGTCGGGACCTTGGTGGCTACACCTTC
CASSLGSRDLGGYTF
>TRBV7-8|TRBJ1-5|many|TRBD1
TGTGCCAGCAGCGTCACAGGGGATCAGCCCCAGCATTTT
CASSVTGDQPQHF
>TRBV20-1|TRBJ1-1|few|TRBD1
TGCAGTGCTAGGGGACAGTTTGGCACTGAAGCTTTCTTT
CSARGQFGTEAFF
>TRBV20-1|TRBJ2-3|NA|NA
TGCAGTGCTGGGGGGGCCCGTGTAGATACGCAGTATTTT
CSAGGARVDTQYF
>TRBV6-2/TRBV6-3|TRBJ1-1|NA|NA
TGTGCCAGCATTACAGGGAATTACAACACTGAAGCTTTCTTT
CASITGNYNTEAFF
>TRBV6-6|TRBJ2-1|many|NA
TGTGCCAGCAGTTATAGCGCCGACTACAATGAGCAGTTCTTC
CASSYSADYNEQFF
>TRBV4-3|TRBJ2-5|many|NA
TGCGCCAGCAGCCCCAACGGACTGGAAGAGACCCAGTACTTC
CASSPNGLEETQYF
>TRBV3-1|TRBJ2-5|NA|NA
TGTGCCAGCAGCCAAAGCAGGGCAGAGACCCAGTACTTC
CASSQSRAETQYF
>TRBV5-1|TRBJ1-4|few|TRBD1
TGCGCCAGCAGCACGGGACAGGGGGCGGCCGAAAAACTGTTTTTT
CASSTGQGAAEKLFF
>TRBV5-1|TRBJ1-2|NA|NA
TGCGCCAGCGCCTGGACAGCCGGGGGCTATGGCTACACCTTC
CASAWTAGGYGYTF
>TRBV6-6|TRBJ1-1|few|NA
TGTGCCAGCCACGTGAACAGATACACTGAAGCTTTCTTT
CASHVNRYTEAFF
>TRBV6-2/TRBV6-3|TRBJ2-3|many|NA
TGTGCCAGCAGCCGACAGGCAGATACGCAGTATTTT
CASSRQADTQYF
>TRBV29-1|TRBJ2-1|many|NA
TGCAGCGGTAAGAGTGACTCCTACAATGAGCAGTTCTTC
CSGKSDSYNEQFF
>TRBV7-9|TRBJ1-1|many|NA
TGTGCCAGCAGTTTTCAGGAGAACACTGAAGCTTTCTTT
CASSFQENTEAFF
>TRBV7-2|TRBJ1-5|NA|NA
TGTGCCAGCAGCTTAGAAGGAGGGCGCGGGAGCAATCAGCCCCAGCATTTT
CASSLEGGRGSNQPQHF
>TRBV4-3|TRBJ1-1|few|TRBD1
TGCGCCAGCAGCCAACAGACAGGGTCGTACACTGAAGCTTTCTTT
CASSQQTGSYTEAFF
>TRBV7-2|TRBJ1-2|NA|NA
TGTGCCAGCAGCCCGAGCGGGCAAAAGGATGGCTACACCTTC
CASSPSGQKDGYTF
>TRBV4-1|TRBJ2-3|many|NA
TGCGCCAGCAGCCAAGAGGCAGGGACGGCCACAGATACGCAGTATTTT
CASSQEAGTATDTQYF
>TRBV4-2|TRBJ2-4|few|TRBD1
TGTGCCAGCAGCCAAGATGGAGGGACAGGCAAAAACATTCAGTACTTC
CASSQDGGTGKNIQYF
>TRBV7-2|TRBJ1-1|NA|NA
TGTGCCAGCAGCTTAGAGGTGCGCACTGAAGCTTTCTTT
CASSLEVRTEAFF
>TRBV18|TRBJ2-5|NA|NA
TGTGCCAGCTCACCGTCTCTGGGGGAAGAGACCCAGTACTTC
CASSPSLGEETQYF
>TRBV4-3|TRBJ1-4|many|NA
TGCGCCAGCAGCCGTTCTGGAGTCATGGGGTCGGAAGATGAAAAACTGTTTTTT
CASSRSGVMGSEDEKLFF
>TRBV5-4|TRBJ2-2|NA|NA
TGTGCCAGCAGCTTGCGGACGAACACCGGGGAGCTGTTTTTT
CASSLRTNTGELFF
>TRBV4-3|TRBJ2-7|NA|TRBD1
TGCGCCAGCAGCCAAGATATGGGACAGGGCTACGAGCAGTACTTC
CASSQDMGQGYEQYF
>TRBV6-2/TRBV6-3|TRBJ1-4|NA|NA
TGTGCCAGCAACAACGACGGGCTTGAAAAACTGTTTTTT
CASNNDGLEKLFF
>TRBV7-8|TRBJ2-1|many|TRBD2
TGTGCCAGCAGGGGAAACGGGGGGGAACAGTTCTTC
CASRGNGGEQFF
>TRBV28|TRBJ2-5|many|NA
TGTGCCAGCAGTATTCTGGGGAGTCAAGAGACCCAGTACTTC
CASSILGSQETQYF
>TRBV7-2|TRBJ1-1|NA|NA
TGTGCCAGCAGCTTAGATAGGTGGAACGCTGAAGCTTTCTTT
CASSLDRWNAEAFF
>TRBV7-2|TRBJ2-4|few|NA
TGTGCCAGCAGCCCGGGGGTGGGGAGAGGGGCCAAAAACATTCAGTACTTC
CASSPGVGRGAKNIQYF
>TRBV5-1|TRBJ2-1|many|NA
TGCGCCAGCAGCTCGGAGGGCAGGGTACCTCAATCCTACAATGAGCAGTTCTTC
CASSSEGRVPQSYNEQFF
>TRBV12-3/TRBV12-4|TRBJ1-1|NA|TRBD1
TGTGCCAGCAGTTTGAGCCCAGGGGGAGGGACTGAAGCTTTCTTT
CASSLSPGGGTEAFF
>TRBV5-4|TRBJ1-1|few|NA
TGTGCCAGCAGCTTGGCCCTCCAGGACGGGAACACTGAAGCTTTCTTT
CASSLALQDGNTEAFF
>TRBV20-1|TRBJ1-1|NA|TRBD1
TGCAGTGCTAGAGAAACAGGGGGCCTAGGGGTTGAAGCTTTCTTT
CSARETGGLGVEAFF
>TRBV28|TRBJ2-1|many|NA
TGTGCCAGCAGTGGGGCGAATGAGCAGTTCTTC
CASSGANEQFF
>TRBV7-2|TRBJ1-2|few|NA
TGTGCCAGCAGCTTAGCGCTCCAGGGTGGCTACACCTTC
CASSLALQGGYTF
>TRBV15|TRBJ1-6|NA|NA
TGTGCCACCAGCAGATCTCAGGGCTATAATTCACCCCTCCACTTT
CATSRSQGYNSPLHF
>TRBV20-1|TRBJ2-7|NA|TRBD2
TGCAGTGCCTCAACGGGGGGTTCCTACGAGCAGTACTTC
CSASTGGSYEQYF
>TRBV6-2/TRBV6-3|TRBJ2-2|few|NA
TGTGCCAGCAGTTATTACCAGGCGAACACCGGGGAGCTGTTTTTT
CASSYYQANTGELFF
>TRBV18|TRBJ1-1|NA|TRBD1
TGTGCCAGCTCACCGCTTCAGTCAGGGGGAATGAACACTGAAGCTTTCTTT
CASSPLQSGGMNTEAFF
>TRBV6-2/TRBV6-3|TRBJ1-4|many|NA
TGTGCCAGCAGTGGGACAACTGAAAAACTGTTTTTT
CASSGTTEKLFF
>TRBV7-2|TRBJ2-7|many|NA
TGTGCCAGCAGCTTAGCCCCGAGGGACGAGCAGTACTTC
CASSLAPRDEQYF
>TRBV11-2|TRBJ2-3|NA|NA
TGTGCCAGCAGCTGGGGGGTTAGCACAGATACGCAGTATTTT
CASSWGVSTDTQYF
>TRBV24-1|TRBJ2-1|many|NA
TGTGCCACCAGTGATCCCCACCGGAAAGGGGATGAGCAGTTCTTC
CATSDPHRKGDEQFF
>TRBV9|TRBJ1-1|NA|NA
TGTGCCAGCAGCGTACTATTAGGCACTGAAGCTTTCTTT
CASSVLLGTEAFF
>TRBV3-1|TRBJ1-2|few|NA
TGTGCCAGCAGCCAAGGCGTCTCAGGTTATGGCTACACCTTC
CASSQGVSGYGYTF
>TRBV12-3/TRBV12-4|TRBJ1-1|many|NA
TGTGCCAGCAGCTTTCTGAACACTGAAGCTTTCTTT
CASSFLNTEAFF
>TRBV18|TRBJ1-2|NA|NA
TGTGCCAGCTCTGAAGCGACGGGATACCAAATCGAGGCTAACTATGGCTACACCTTC
CASSEATGYQIEANYGYTF